This TCR beta chain originates from a study of blood T cell repertoires in COVID-19. This CDR3 contains 15 residues. Germline V gene lookup returns CDR1 SGHRS and CDR2 YFSETQ. Losses at the gene ends were 4 bases for V and 4 bases for J; bases not matched to a gene: 7. TCRdb keeps only in-frame clones here, not all; method: immunoSEQ multiplex PCR. The table records 95,000 to 150,000 clones, about 83% of them present only once. This clonotype was obtained from a man older than 75 with active or convalescent COVID-19. The J gene is TRBJ1-4, the V gene TRBV5-1; 7 nucleotides agree with TRBD1. The sample taken for sequencing was peripheral blood. CDR3 nucleotides: TGCGCCAGCAGCGACAACAGGGGCGATAATGAAAAACTGTTTTTT. Amino acid sequence: CASSDNRGDNEKLFF. Based on the CDR3 plus reference TRBV5-1 and TRBJ1-4, the full variable domain is KAGVTQTPRYLIKTRGQQVTLSCSPISGHRSVSWYQQTPGQGLQFLFEYFSETQRNKGNFPGRFSGRQFSNSRSEMNVSTLELGDSALYLCASSDNRGDNEKLFFGSGTQLSVL.